A single sample is the source of the 26 T cell receptor beta chains below, sequenced in a study of CD8 T cells in ankylosing spondylitis. TCRdb ran MiXCR on the 5' RACE reads and lists one entry per CDR3 protein. The table records approximately 100,000 distinct CDR3 sequences, around 24% of them present only once. The sequencing input was synovial fluid, either unsorted or a sorted T cell fraction (not recorded which). Receptors originate from a male donor with ankylosing spondylitis.

The chain combines TRBV4-2 with TRBJ1-4; maybe TRBD1 (5 bases). The ends were cut back, 3 bases at V and 7 bases at J, with 21 bases in the middle. Germline CDR1 reads LGHNA; CDR2 reads YNFKEQ. The CDR3 is 17 amino acids. The CDR3 DNA sequence: TGTGCCAGCAGCCACGCGGGGGTATCGGGGGTTGGTGAAAAACTGTTTTTT. The encoded protein is CASSHAGVSGVGEKLFF.

The chain joins TRBV4-2 to TRBJ1-2; D call uncertain. The CDR3 is 13 amino acids. Between the trimmed V and J ends, which lost 4 bases and 2 bases, there was a span of 8 bases. Germline loops: CDR1 LGHNA, CDR2 YNFKEQ. CDR3 residues: CASSPFRNYGYTF. CDR3 nucleotides: TGTGCCAGCAGCCCGTTCCGGAACTATGGCTACACCTTC.

This clonotype has a single count. The J gene is TRBJ2-1, the V gene TRBV29-1; a weak D match, TRBD2 (6 bases). The length of the CDR3 is 14 residues. Trimming took off 6 bases at V and 4 bases at J, with 16 bases between the two ends. Germline CDR1 and CDR2: SQVTM and ANQGSEA. The CDR3 DNA follows: TGCAGCGTGCCCCCAAGGGAGGCGTACAATGAGCAGTTCTTC. Translation: CSVPPREAYNEQFF.

The chain is built from TRBV7-2 and TRBJ2-1; possible D gene TRBD2, 6 bases. Germline assignment: CDR1 SGHTA and CDR2 FQGNSA. CDR3 length: 15 amino acids. Trimming pared 7 bases from V and 0 bases from J, leaving 13 bases between. The CDR3 reads CASILAVSSYNEQFF. The CDR3, as DNA: TGTGCCAGCATATTAGCGGTAAGCTCCTACAATGAGCAGTTCTTC.

This clonotype has more than one count but fewer than ten. The gene calls are TRBV20-1 and TRBJ2-7, with 8 bases lining up with TRBD2. Germline V gives CDR1 DFQATT, CDR2 SNEGSKA (reference sequence). V lost 0 bases and J lost 2; bases outside the gene matches: 6. The CDR3 has 15 amino acids. CDR3 DNA: TGCAGTGCTAGAGATGCAGCGGGAGACGCCTACGAGCAGTACTTC. Translation: CSARDAAGDAYEQYF.

This clonotype was picked up a small number of times. The J gene is TRBJ2-5, the V gene TRBV6-1; TRBD2 matches 11 bases. Looked up from germline, CDR1 is MNHNS and CDR2 is SASEGT. The junction had 5 bases not matched to a gene; V was cut back by 4 bases and J by 4 bases. CDR3 length: 15 residues. The chain's CDR3 is CASSALAGGGETQYF. CDR3 DNA sequence: TGTGCCAGCAGTGCCTTAGCGGGGGGGGGAGAGACCCAGTACTTC.

This clonotype was observed a few times. V usage is TRBV7-2 and J usage is TRBJ1-1, with 7 positions matching TRBD1. This CDR3 region has 15 residues. Germline values: CDR1 SGHTA, CDR2 FQGNSA. The V and J ends lost 5 bases and 1 base, in that order; junction bases with no gene match: 7. The CDR3 DNA reads as TGTGCCAGCAGCCGAAGGACAGGCCAGAACACTGAAGCTTTCTTT. Its protein product is CASSRRTGQNTEAFF.

V and J are TRBV15 and TRBJ2-7; D ambiguous. Germline CDR1 is LNHNV and CDR2 is YYDKDF (reference sequence). CDR3 length: 14 amino acids. Trimming took 2 bases from V and 1 from J, leaving 9 bases between them. Written as DNA, the CDR3 is TGTGCCACCAGCAGACCCGGCAGGTCCTACGAGCAGTACTTC. It specifies CATSRPGRSYEQYF.

The rearrangement uses TRBV11-2 and TRBJ2-3; TRBD2 aligns across 10 bases. V trimming: 3 bases; J trimming: 4 bases; junction bases outside the gene matches: 4. Germline V gene sequence: CDR1 SGHAT, CDR2 FQNNGV. The CDR3 has 15 amino acids. The CDR3 DNA reads TGTGCCAGCAGCTTGCTAGCGGGAGACGCAGATACGCAGTATTTT. Residues: CASSLLAGDADTQYF.

CDR3 amino acids: CASSPGGSHYNEQFF. DNA of the CDR3: TGTGCCAGCAGCCCAGGGGGGTCCCACTACAATGAGCAGTTCTTC. The J gene is TRBJ2-1, the V gene TRBV7-2; D might be TRBD1 (7 bases). The CDR3 loop spans 15 amino acids. In germline, CDR1 is SGHTA, CDR2 FQGNSA. The V and J ends lost 5 bases and 3 bases respectively, with 14 bases between them.

As DNA, the CDR3 is TGTGCCATCAGTGTAGGGGGGGGCATCAAAGATACGCAGTATTTT. It specifies CAISVGGGIKDTQYF. The chain uses TRBV10-3 and TRBJ2-3; D might be TRBD2 (7 bases). CDR1 is ENHRY, CDR2 SYGVKD, per germline. With 4 bases removed from V and 5 bases from J, the gap between germline ends came to 16 bases. CDR3 length: 15 amino acids.

Comments on this clonotype: The junction departs from germline at one end; a sequencing error may be responsible. V and J are TRBV9 and TRBJ1-1; D is perhaps TRBD1 (5 bases). The CDR3 has 10 residues. Germline CDR1 and CDR2: SGDLS and YYNGEE. CDR3 DNA sequence: TGTGCCAGCAAAGAGCGTGCGACAGTCTTT. It codes for CASKERATVF.

DNA of the CDR3: TGCAGCGTTGAAGTAGACTACTTCACAGATACGCAGTATTTT. Its protein is CSVEVDYFTDTQYF. The V and J genes are TRBV29-1 and TRBJ2-3; TRBD2 is a possible D gene (5 bases). V was pared by 1 base and J by 2 bases, with 10 bases between. The CDR3 loop spans 14 amino acids. Germline CDR1 is SQVTM and CDR2 is ANQGSEA.

In this sample, this clonotype turned up many times. The rearrangement links TRBV28 to TRBJ2-3; D is undetermined. Trimming left V 3 bases short and J 6 bases short, with 10 bases between. This CDR3 has 13 residues. Per germline, CDR1 MDHEN and CDR2 SYDVKM. CDR3 bases: TGTGCCAGCAGTTTTAAGGGTTTTGATACGCAGTATTTT. The encoded protein is CASSFKGFDTQYF.

The gene calls are TRBV9 and TRBJ2-5, with D perhaps matching TRBD2 (7 bases). Per the germline V gene, CDR1 is SGDLS and CDR2 is YYNGEE. V lost 4 bases, J lost 5 bases, and 12 bases lay in between. This CDR3 spans 13 amino acids. The CDR3 nucleotides are TGTGCCAGCAGCCCTGGGGGGGCGGAGACCCAGTACTTC. As protein: CASSPGGAETQYF.

This clonotype was picked up a small number of times. The chain recombines TRBV27 with TRBJ2-5; 10 positions match TRBD1. CDR1 is MNHEY, CDR2 SMNVEV, per germline (reference sequence). The ends lost 4 bases at V and 3 bases at J; junction bases unmatched: 5. The CDR3 length is 15 residues. CDR3 protein: CASSSPGQGEETQYF. CDR3 DNA sequence: TGTGCCAGCAGTTCTCCTGGACAGGGGGAAGAGACCCAGTACTTC.

This chain uses TRBV6-1 with TRBJ2-1, with D perhaps matching TRBD1 or TRBD2 (5 bases each). V was trimmed by 6 bases and J by 3 bases, leaving 15 bases between them. The CDR3 runs to 15 residues. Germline V gene data show CDR1 as MNHNS and CDR2 as SASEGT. This CDR3 is CASRILGDFYNEQFF. In nucleotides, the CDR3 is TGTGCCAGCAGAATACTAGGGGATTTCTACAATGAGCAGTTCTTC.

V gene TRBV29-1 combines with J gene TRBJ2-4; D is uncertain. Germline V gives CDR1 SQVTM, CDR2 ANQGSEA. V lost 0 bases and J 7 bases, leaving 7 bases between the germline ends. CDR3 length equals 12 residues. The CDR3, as DNA: TGCAGCGTTGAAGACAGTTTGAACATTCAGTACTTC. Amino acids: CSVEDSLNIQYF.

This clonotype was counted ten times or more. The chain is built from TRBV28 and TRBJ2-3, with TRBD2 matching over 14 bases. Losses at the gene ends were 5 bases for V and 0 bases for J; bases not matched to a gene: 7. Germline CDR1 is MDHEN and CDR2 is SYDVKM. The CDR3 is made up of 18 amino acids. The CDR3 DNA sequence: TGTGCCAGCAGTCGAACTGGGACTAGCGGGAGTAGCACAGATACGCAGTATTTT. The encoded protein is CASSRTGTSGSSTDTQYF.

Only a few counts were recorded for this clonotype. V usage is TRBV5-1 and J usage is TRBJ2-1, with D perhaps TRBD2 (5 bases). Germline V gene lookup returns CDR1 SGHRS and CDR2 YFSETQ. Trimming shortened V by 2 bases and J by 9 bases, and 15 bases separated the two germline ends. The CDR3 is made up of 14 amino acids. The CDR3 sequence: CASSFGLDAGEQFF. The DNA for the CDR3 is TGCGCCAGCAGCTTTGGACTCGATGCGGGTGAGCAGTTCTTC. Supplemented by reference TRBV5-1 and TRBJ2-1, the full variable domain reads KAGVTQTPRYLIKTRGQQVTLSCSPISGHRSVSWYQQTPGQGLQFLFEYFSETQRNKGNFPGRFSGRQFSNSRSEMNVSTLELGDSALYLCASSFGLDAGEQFFGPGTRLTVL.

This chain links TRBV7-2 with TRBJ1-2, with D maybe TRBD1 (5 bases). The V gene's germline CDR1 is SGHTA and CDR2 FQGNSA. V was pared by 5 bases and J by 6 bases, with 16 bases between. The CDR3 is 14 residues long. The CDR3 coding sequence is TGTGCCAGCAGCCCAGCATCCAGGGAAGATGGCTACACCTTC. This gives the protein CASSPASREDGYTF. Using reference TRBV7-2 and TRBJ1-2 for the parts outside the CDR3, the full variable domain is GAGVSQSPSNKVTEKGKDVELRCDPISGHTALYWYRQSLGQGLEFLIYFQGNSAPDKSGLPSDRFSAERTGGSVSTLTIQRTQQEDSAVYLCASSPASREDGYTFGSGTRLTVV.

The chain joins TRBV4-1 to TRBJ2-1; D gene unclear. The CDR3 totals 15 residues. CDR1 is MGHRA and CDR2 is YSYEKL in the germline V gene. Trimming stripped 0 bases from V and 7 bases from J, with 13 bases between. CDR3 coding DNA: TGCGCCAGCAGCCAAGAATCAGGCTCCAGGAATGAGCAGTTCTTC. It translates to CASSQESGSRNEQFF.

This clonotype was picked up a small number of times. J is TRBJ1-1 and V is TRBV29-1; no firm D call. This CDR3 is 14 amino acids long. The V end lost 5 bases, the J end lost 0 bases, and 13 bases lay between the germline ends. The germline gives CDR1 SQVTM, CDR2 ANQGSEA. Written as DNA, the CDR3 is TGCAGCGTTTGGGAAAAAGGAGTGAACACTGAAGCTTTCTTT. Protein: CSVWEKGVNTEAFF.

The chain links TRBV12-3 or TRBV12-4 to TRBJ1-1, with D uncertain. Trimming shortened V by 4 bases and J by 4 bases, and 10 bases separated the two germline ends. There are 13 residues in the CDR3. CDR3 DNA: TGTGCCAGCAGTTGGGAACGGGGCACTGAAGCTTTCTTT. Translated: CASSWERGTEAFF.

This clonotype was recorded many times. This chain joins TRBV20-1 and TRBJ2-1; no reliable D call. The CDR3 extends over 12 amino acids. With 0 bases removed from V and 12 bases from J, the gap between germline ends came to 12 bases. From germline, CDR1 is DFQATT and CDR2 SNEGSKA (reference sequence). CDR3 bases: TGCAGTGCTAGAGATGGCGCGCTGGGGCAGTTCTTC. Translating gives CSARDGALGQFF.

The rearrangement uses TRBV5-1 and TRBJ1-1; D might be TRBD1 (6 bases). The V gene lost 3 bases and the J gene lost 7 bases, with 13 bases spanning the gap. The CDR3 covers 13 residues. Germline CDR1 reads SGHRS; CDR2 reads YFSETQ. The CDR3 DNA is TGCGCCAGCAGCTCCCAAGGACAGAGTGAAGCTTTCTTT. Its protein is CASSSQGQSEAFF.